These 3 T cell receptor beta chains share one sample of origin, sequenced in a study of cytomegalovirus exposure and HLA in healthy donors. A multiplex PCR was run with 60 Vbeta primers and 13 Jbeta primers. Assay used: immunoSEQ multiplex PCR; TCRdb lists only in-frame clones, some missing. The specimen's table records 180,000 or so clones. Specimen: PBMCs. Receptors originate from a boy aged 5-17 years in good health and CMV-seronegative.

Regarding this clone: One junction end disagrees with the germline gene, perhaps due to a read error. J is TRBJ1-3 and V is TRBV7-7; D not resolved. Germline-derived CDR1 and CDR2 are SSHAT and FNYEAQ (reference sequence). The CDR3 has 15 amino acids. The CDR3 here is CASSLGSGSGNTIYF. The CDR3 coding sequence is TGTGCTAGCAGCTTAGGGTCAGGCTCTGGAAACACCATATATTTT.

This chain uses TRBV4-1 with TRBJ2-5, with TRBD2 matching 7 bases. Losses at the gene ends were 3 bases for V and 2 bases for J; bases not matched to a gene: 15. The CDR3 runs 18 residues. Germline loops: CDR1 MGHRA, CDR2 YSYEKL. The CDR3 spells CASSQGPRGGGLQETQYF. In DNA form, the CDR3 reads TGCGCCAGCAGCCAGGGGCCTCGCGGCGGGGGACTTCAAGAGACCCAGTACTTC.

This chain uses TRBV7-9 with TRBJ2-7; 8 bases align to TRBD2. The germline CDR1 and CDR2 sequences are SEHNR and FQNEAQ (reference sequence). The length of the CDR3 is 13 residues. V shed 2 bases, J shed 3 bases, and the junction held 0 bases outside the gene matches. For the CDR3, the DNA is TGTGCCAGCAGCTTAAGCGGGAGCTACGAGCAGTACTTC. It specifies CASSLSGSYEQYF. Together with reference TRBV7-9 and TRBJ2-7, the CDR3 gives the full variable domain: DTGVSQNPRHKITKRGQNVTFRCDPISEHNRLYWYRQTLGQGPEFLTYFQNEAQLEKSRLLSDRFSAERPKGSFSTLEIQRTEQGDSAMYLCASSLSGSYEQYFGPGTRLTVT.